This T cell receptor beta chain was documented in a study of post-analysis software for immune sequencing data (dated by TCRdb to the mid-2010s). About the study as a whole: Disease courses on record covered relapsing-remitting, secondary progressive and progressive-relapsing multiple sclerosis, though some patients had no subtype annotation. The patient repertoires were compared against about 10 previously published healthy control repertoires obtained from donors aged 6 to 25 years. A subset of samples was prepared in parallel using single-end sample barcoding, then pooled and co-amplified after Illumina adapter ligation.

To demonstrate the VDJtools post-analysis software, the study profiled TCR beta repertoires from the peripheral blood of 13 young patients with multiple sclerosis. The multiple sclerosis patients were children and adolescents ranging in age from about 6 to 16 years. Here is what the overall study found, with its caveats: Significantly lower normalized Chao1 diversity was found in multiple sclerosis patients than in controls, suggesting substantial peripheral T-cell clonal expansion. About five TRBV segments, including TRBV5-6, TRBV5-1 and TRBV20-1, were significantly more frequent in patients than controls. Strong co-clustering of samples prepared in the same batch was shown by direct clustering with F measure, prompting a batch-effect correction. The control group was slightly older than the multiple sclerosis patient group.

Library construction relied on PCR. Sequencing took place on an Illumina HiSeq 2500. Unique molecular identifiers were incorporated into TCR beta cDNA libraries to reduce PCR and sequencing biases. Approximately 500,000 cDNA molecules were obtained per 1 to 10 million input T cells, so each molecule approximated one T cell. The patient libraries were prepared and sequenced using the same protocol as the earlier healthy control dataset. Within a given batch, samples were prepared together, multiplexed and sequenced on the same HiSeq lane. The authors' pipeline ran thus. Raw barcoded reads were processed with MIGEC, and single-read molecular identifier groups were discarded before consensus assembly and CDR3 extraction. Clonotype tables were post-analysed with VDJtools, normalizing diversity by down-sampling all datasets to the smallest sample size. In repertoire overlap clustering, CDR3 amino acid sequences, but not nucleotide sequences, were matched to correct batch-related cross-sample contamination. TCRdb took the public reads, trimmed them with fastp at Q25, ran MiXCR for clone calling and kept in-frame beta chains. Each entry merges the rows of one CDR3 protein and shows their most common DNA and genes. The V and J calls were determined by TCRdb, not by the authors. The sample table contains approximately 460,000 distinct CDR3 sequences; only one count was recorded for roughly 45% of them. Jointly, the top ten make up about 12% of the sample.

The CDR3 has 13 amino acids, counting the end cysteine and phenylalanine. Left in the record is the CDR3 DNA by itself, 39 bases read in frame from the first base. V drops 2 bases and J drops 8 bases, leaving 12 bases in between. Per the germline V gene, LGHNT is the CDR1 and FRNRAP is the CDR2. This clonotype was counted a few times. There is no known antigen for this receptor. No per-base quality is available; no much larger clone lies one base away. This receptor was obtained from a girl under 18 with multiple sclerosis. The V gene is TRBV12-5 and the J gene is TRBJ1-2, with the D gene not confidently named. Sequenced sample: blood. The CDR3 amino acid sequence is: CASGLNSLSGYTF. The nucleotides are TGTGCTAGTGGTTTGAACAGCCTCAGCGGCTACACCTTC.